The 16 T cell receptor beta chains reported below all come from one sample, sequenced in a study of Graves' ophthalmopathy and Graves' hyperthyroidism. The authors amplified TCR beta CDR3 regions from RNA transcripts. After a first-round RT-PCR with HTBI primers, a second-round multiplex PCR was run. TCRdb reanalysed the multiplex PCR reads using MiXCR and keeps one entry per CDR3 protein. The data show 660,000 or so distinct CDR3 sequences, 35% to 45% seen once. Material for sequencing was peripheral blood. These receptors all come from an adult man with Graves' ophthalmopathy.

This clonotype was seen a handful of times. The V and J genes are TRBV2 and TRBJ2-2; TRBD2 is a possible D gene (6 bases). Germline values: CDR1 SNHLY, CDR2 FYNNEI. Trimming took off 6 bases at V and 0 bases at J, with 14 bases between the two ends. This CDR3 comprises 16 residues. CDR3 sequence (DNA): TGTGCCAGCAGCTTGGTTAGCGGAACGAACACCGGGGAGCTGTTTTTT. Its protein is CASSLVSGTNTGELFF.

This clonotype was counted ten times or more. The V gene is TRBV6-2 or TRBV6-3, the J gene TRBJ2-6; D is possibly TRBD1 (7 bases). This CDR3 has 15 residues. Per the germline V gene, CDR1 is MNHEY and CDR2 is SVGEGT. V lost 5 bases and J 3 bases, leaving 11 bases between the germline ends. As DNA, the CDR3 is TGTGCCAGCAGTGACAGGGAGGATGGGGCCAACGTCCTGACTTTC. Encoded protein: CASSDREDGANVLTF.

This clonotype was seen only once. A much larger clone sits a single nucleotide away, making a read error possible. J is TRBJ1-2 and V is TRBV5-1; 9 positions match TRBD1. This CDR3 has 15 residues. Germline CDR1 reads SGHRS; CDR2 reads YFSETQ. Trimming took 4 bases from V and 6 from J; bases not matched to a gene: 10. CDR3 sequence (DNA): TGCGCCAGCAGCCGCCTGGGACAGGGAATGAATGGCTACACCTTC. It encodes CASSRLGQGMNGYTF.

Concerning this clonotype itself: Given a much more abundant clone one base away, this may be a read error. V usage is TRBV20-1 and J usage is TRBJ1-1; no clear D gene. Per germline, CDR1 DFQATT and CDR2 SNEGSKA (reference sequence). The ends were cut back, 3 bases at V and 3 bases at J, with 14 bases in the middle. The length of the CDR3 is 14 residues. For the CDR3, the DNA is TGCAGTGCTAGCTCCGTGGGAAAGGACACTGAAGCTTTCTTT. It specifies CSASSVGKDTEAFF.

The rearrangement joins TRBV29-1 to TRBJ1-5, with D maybe TRBD1 (5 bases). Germline V gene sequence: CDR1 SQVTM, CDR2 ANQGSEA. CDR3 length: 15 residues. V lost 1 base, J lost 3 bases, and 13 bases lay in between. The CDR3 coding sequence is TGCAGCGTTGAAGGTAGGGACGCTACCAATCAGCCCCAGCATTTT. Translated, it gives CSVEGRDATNQPQHF.

In its sample, this clonotype was seen many times. This chain joins TRBV29-1 and TRBJ1-2; D is possibly TRBD1 (6 bases). The germline CDR1 and CDR2 sequences are SQVTM and ANQGSEA. V shed 4 bases and J shed 4 bases, with 16 bases lying between them. The CDR3 spans 14 residues. The CDR3 coding sequence is TGCAGCGTTGGGGACGACAGGCGAAGCTATGGCTACACCTTC. Protein sequence: CSVGDDRRSYGYTF.

This clonotype was observed a few times. The genes are TRBV20-1 and TRBJ1-5; D unresolved. In germline, CDR1 is DFQATT, CDR2 SNEGSKA (reference sequence). Deletions cut 3 bases from V and 4 bases from J, with 19 bases between. The CDR3 sequence is 16 residues long. The CDR3 DNA follows: TGCAGTGCTAGCGACGGGTGGAGAACTACAAATCAGCCCCAGCATTTT. Its protein product is CSASDGWRTTNQPQHF.

The chain links TRBV10-3 to TRBJ1-6, with 7 bases identical to TRBD1. Germline CDR1 is ENHRY and CDR2 is SYGVKD. This CDR3 spans 13 amino acids. The V segment lost 10 bases and the J segment 10 bases; nucleotides outside the gene matches: 10. DNA for the CDR3: TGTGCCAGCAGGGACTACAGGGGATCACCCCTCCACTTT. Translating it yields CASRDYRGSPLHF.

This rearrangement joins TRBV6-6 to TRBJ1-2, with 9 positions matching TRBD1. The V gene end was trimmed by 5 bases and the J gene end by 11 bases; junction bases not matched to a gene: 3. The CDR3 runs 11 residues. Per the germline V gene, CDR1 is MNHNY and CDR2 is SVGAGI (reference sequence). CDR3 nucleotide sequence: TGTGCCAGCAGTACGACAGGGGGGTACACCTTC. Translating it yields CASSTTGGYTF.

This clonotype was observed at least ten times. The rearrangement joins TRBV15 to TRBJ1-4, with a weak D call TRBD1 (6 bases). This CDR3 comprises 14 residues. Per germline, CDR1 LNHNV and CDR2 YYDKDF (reference sequence). V lost 6 bases to trimming and J lost 6 bases, with 14 bases between them. CDR3 amino acids: CATRTVAGDEKLFF. The CDR3 coding sequence is TGTGCCACCAGGACGGTGGCAGGGGATGAAAAACTGTTTTTT.

V gene TRBV12-3 or TRBV12-4 combines with J gene TRBJ2-6; D perhaps matches TRBD1 (5 bases). V was shortened by 3 bases and J by 9 bases, with 18 bases between the two germline ends. CDR3 size: 16 residues. CDR3 in amino acids: CASSFQGIAEDNVLTF. The CDR3 nucleotides read TGTGCCAGCAGTTTCCAGGGAATCGCTGAGGACAACGTCCTGACTTTC.

J is TRBJ1-1 and V is TRBV7-8; maybe TRBD1 (5 bases). Trimming left V 5 bases short and J 1 base short, with 11 bases between. This CDR3 has 14 residues. CDR1 SGHVS and CDR2 FQNEAQ come from the germline V gene. Here the CDR3 DNA reads TGTGCCAGCAGCCGCCTGGGGGGGAACACTGAAGCTTTCTTT. It specifies CASSRLGGNTEAFF.

This clonotype was seen ten or more times. The J gene is TRBJ2-7, the V gene TRBV19, with 9 nucleotides matching TRBD1. Germline-derived CDR1 and CDR2 are LNHDA and SQIVND (reference sequence). Trimming took 7 bases from V and 3 from J; bases not matched to a gene: 4. CDR3 length: 13 residues. The CDR3 loop reads CASKGTGNYEQYF. In nucleotides, the CDR3 is TGTGCCAGTAAAGGGACAGGGAACTACGAGCAGTACTTC.

The chain joins TRBV19 to TRBJ2-7; D is uncertain. This CDR3 has 15 residues. Germline V gene lookup returns CDR1 LNHDA and CDR2 SQIVND (reference sequence). V was cut by 6 bases and J by 4 bases, with 19 bases left in between. CDR3 loop: CASSPGGRSPYEQYF. DNA of the CDR3: TGTGCCAGTAGCCCCGGCGGCAGGTCGCCGTACGAGCAGTACTTC.

This clonotype was observed at least ten times. The chain combines TRBV2 with TRBJ1-6; D perhaps matches TRBD1 (6 bases). Trimming pared 5 bases from V and 7 bases from J, leaving 15 bases between. This CDR3 region has 15 residues. Germline V gene data show CDR1 as SNHLY and CDR2 as FYNNEI. The DNA for the CDR3 is TGTGCCAGCAGTCCCCGGACAGCCGGCAATTCACCCCTCCACTTT. Protein product: CASSPRTAGNSPLHF.

The chain recombines TRBV5-8 with TRBJ1-1; 10 bases match TRBD1. The CDR3 spans 15 residues. The V segment lost 4 bases and the J segment 3 bases; nucleotides outside the gene matches: 6. Germline lookup yields CDR1 SGHTS and CDR2 YDEGEE. The CDR3 nucleotides read TGTGCCAGCAGCCAGCGGACAGGGGGAGACACTGAAGCTTTCTTT. Its protein product is CASSQRTGGDTEAFF.